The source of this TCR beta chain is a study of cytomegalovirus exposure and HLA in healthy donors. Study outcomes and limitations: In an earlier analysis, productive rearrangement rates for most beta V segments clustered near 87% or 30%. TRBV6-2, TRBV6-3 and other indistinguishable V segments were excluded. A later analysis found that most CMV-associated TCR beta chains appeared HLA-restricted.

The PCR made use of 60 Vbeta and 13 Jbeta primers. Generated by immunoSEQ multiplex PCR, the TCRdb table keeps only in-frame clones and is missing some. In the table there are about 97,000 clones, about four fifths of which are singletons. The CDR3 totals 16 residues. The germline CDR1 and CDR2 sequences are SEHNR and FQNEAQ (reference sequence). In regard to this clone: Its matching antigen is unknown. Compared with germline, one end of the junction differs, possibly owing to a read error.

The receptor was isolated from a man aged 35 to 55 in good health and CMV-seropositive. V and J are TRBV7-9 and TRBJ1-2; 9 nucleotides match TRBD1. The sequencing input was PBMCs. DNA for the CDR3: TGTTCCAGCAGCTTACCGGGGACAGGGAAGAGCTATGGCTACACCTTC. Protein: CSSSLPGTGKSYGYTF.